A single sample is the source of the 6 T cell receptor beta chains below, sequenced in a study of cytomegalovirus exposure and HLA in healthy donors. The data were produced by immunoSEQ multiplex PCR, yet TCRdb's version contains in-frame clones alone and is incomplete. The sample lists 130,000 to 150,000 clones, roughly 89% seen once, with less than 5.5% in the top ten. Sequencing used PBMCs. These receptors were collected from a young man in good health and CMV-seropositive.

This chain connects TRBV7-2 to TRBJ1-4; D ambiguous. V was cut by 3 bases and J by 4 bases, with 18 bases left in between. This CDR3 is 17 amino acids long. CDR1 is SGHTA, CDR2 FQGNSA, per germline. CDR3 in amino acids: CASSFGWSALRNEKLFF. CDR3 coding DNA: TGTGCCAGCAGCTTCGGTTGGTCAGCGCTACGTAATGAAAAACTGTTTTTT.

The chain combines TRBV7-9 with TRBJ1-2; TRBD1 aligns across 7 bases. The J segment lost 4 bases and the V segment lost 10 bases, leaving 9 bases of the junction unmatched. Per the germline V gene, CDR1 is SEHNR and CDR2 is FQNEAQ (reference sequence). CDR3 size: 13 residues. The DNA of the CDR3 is TGTGCCACCACGGGACAGCGAGGCTATGGCTACACCTTC. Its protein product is CATTGQRGYGYTF.

The CDR3 DNA reads TGTGCCATCTTCGGCAGGGGAGAGTCCTACAATGAGCAGTTCTTC. Protein: CAIFGRGESYNEQFF. V and J are TRBV7-2 and TRBJ2-1, with D maybe TRBD1 (6 bases). The V end lost 10 bases, the J end lost 1 base, and 17 bases lay between the germline ends. Germline CDR1 is SGHTA and CDR2 is FQGNSA. The CDR3 totals 15 residues.

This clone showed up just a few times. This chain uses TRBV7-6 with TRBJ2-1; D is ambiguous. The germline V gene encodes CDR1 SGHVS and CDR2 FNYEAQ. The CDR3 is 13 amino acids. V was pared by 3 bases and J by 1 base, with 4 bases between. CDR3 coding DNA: TGTGCCAGCAGCTTCCAATCCTACAATGAGCAGTTCTTC. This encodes CASSFQSYNEQFF.

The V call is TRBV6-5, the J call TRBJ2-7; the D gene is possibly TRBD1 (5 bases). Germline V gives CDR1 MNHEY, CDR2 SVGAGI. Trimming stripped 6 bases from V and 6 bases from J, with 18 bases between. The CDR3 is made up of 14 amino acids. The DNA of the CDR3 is TGTGCCAGCAGCCCTTTGTCACAGGTTGGCGAGCAGTACTTC. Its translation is CASSPLSQVGEQYF.

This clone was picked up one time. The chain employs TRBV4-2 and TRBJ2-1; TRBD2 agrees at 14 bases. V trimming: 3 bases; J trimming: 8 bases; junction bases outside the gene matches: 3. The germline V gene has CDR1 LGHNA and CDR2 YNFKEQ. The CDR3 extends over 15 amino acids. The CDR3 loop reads CASSHGTSGRDEQFF. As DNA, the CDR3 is TGTGCCAGCAGCCACGGGACTAGCGGGAGAGATGAGCAGTTCTTC.